The entry below describes one T cell receptor beta chain. The target of this receptor is not known. Qualities for individual bases were not recorded, and no much larger clone is one base off. The source of the sample is a study of shared clonotypes between healthy human individuals (TCRdb year 2020). Regarding the complete study: A few men and a couple of women, aged 18 to 49 years, made up the cohort. For each donor, CD4 naive and CD4 memory were each given three plates, CD8 naive was given two plates, and CD8 memory was given one plate. To estimate repertoire size and how much clonotypes are shared between individuals, the study performed deep sequencing of blood TCR repertoires from about five healthy adults. Different laboratories and diverse techniques were used to prepare libraries and sequence TCR repertoires, to increase sequencing depth and limit assay-specific biases. Between about 0.85 and 10 billion PBMCs per donor were obtained by leukapheresis.

Using the deep immunoSEQ assay, multiplex PCR amplified TCR CDR3 regions from genomic DNA. For each cell subset, the extracted genomic DNA was distributed evenly across all wells of several immunoSEQ 96-well plates, and each plate served as one replicate. For sorted subsets, each replicate PCR was loaded with approximately 190 ng genomic DNA, equivalent to about 30,000 T cell genomes. The purified libraries were quantified using a Qubit 3.0 fluorometer, sized with a Bioanalyzer 2100, and then quantified again using the KAPA Library Quantification kit. Every immunoSEQ 96-well plate was sequenced on a dedicated single-read 150-cycle Illumina NextSeq 550 flow cell. The authors processed their data as follows. Because the immunoSEQ output included only junctional sequences and no quality scores, the filtering could not be the same as the filtering used for full-length reads. Sequences were annotated with PyIR, a Python wrapper for IgBLAST v1.9, and V/J genes and CDR3 were assigned using IMGT germline references. Any read was removed if the V/J assignment was weak (E-value above 1e-6), the CDR3 was missing, or the read contained stop codons, out-of-frame junctions, or ambiguous translated residues. V3J clonotypes were defined as sequences sharing an identical inferred V gene, J gene, and CDR3 amino acid sequence. The percentage overlap between two repertoires was calculated by dividing the number of shared unique clonotypes by the size of the smaller repertoire. Repertoire richness was assessed with RTK rarefaction, the Chao1 estimator, and Recon v2.1 estimates of unobserved clonotypes. Generation probabilities for all TCRbeta clonotypes obtained by the gDNA method from a handful of donors were computed using OLGA. TCRdb provides this immuneACCESS table in a form limited to in-frame rearrangements. Some clones are lacking; in checked studies, under half of them reflect an unresolved V gene, and why the rest are absent is not known. The V and J calls and the clone size are those of that table, but D and trimming were determined from the DNA. This sample has millions of clones in its table, and around 90% of those were observed once. In total, the top ten clones hold over 0.12% of the sample.

Healthy HIV-negative adults with no recently reported acute infections or vaccinations were included as donors. Only Caucasian adults living in Nashville, Tennessee, USA were represented among the donors. CD4+ T cells were enriched through magnetic negative selection, after which naive cells were positively selected on CD45RA and the remaining negative fraction served as the memory subset. After blood collection by leukapheresis, PBMCs were isolated using Ficoll-Histopaque density gradient centrifugation and then cryopreserved in the vapor phase of liquid nitrogen. Analytical flow cytometry was used to check the purity and quantity of every magnetically sorted T cell population. Genomic DNA was isolated from every sorted fraction and measured by UV absorbance on a Nanodrop 2000c. The paper as a whole reports these results and caveats: Larger estimated clonotype richness was generally found for naive subsets than for memory subsets. Sampling was limited to blood, and TCR repertoires in tissue likely differ from TCR repertoires in blood. Based on pairwise subsampling, the degree of clonotype sharing among donors was expected to be affected by sequencing depth. Clonotypes shared by all four sorted-subset donors showed higher generation probabilities than non-shared clonotypes. Rarefaction of sorted-subset datasets indicated incomplete sequencing despite the large sequencing depth. Sharing across a few donors was observed for approximately 5% of naive CD4, about 4% of naive CD8, 2% to 2.5% of memory CD4, and over 0.3% of memory CD8 clonotypes. The genetic and exposure-history diversity represented was limited by the small number of donors.

Including the terminal cysteine and phenylalanine, the CDR3 comprises 15 residues. The CDR3 DNA has 45 bases and is translated from base 1. V is clipped by 4 bases and J by 3 bases, and the sequence between their germline boundaries is 16 bases long. Via the germline V gene, CDR1 is SGHDT and CDR2 YYEEEE. The chain uses TRBV5-6 and TRBJ1-1; there is no confident call for the D gene. Sequenced: naive CD4+ T cells sorted from blood. The sample's cell subset or site label, decoded: CD45RA+ positively selected. The TCR sequence derives from a man between 18 and 35 years old in good health. CDR3 region: CASSQLEAFYTEAFF. The DNA reads as follows: TGTGCCAGCAGCCAGCTCGAGGCCTTCTACACTGAAGCTTTCTTT.